The 19 T cell receptor beta chains listed next were all sequenced from one sample in a study of T-cell memory formation after mild COVID-19. TCRdb ran MiXCR on the 5' RACE reads and lists one entry per CDR3 protein. The sample yields approximately 270,000 distinct CDR3 sequences, roughly 15% seen once. Sequencing was carried out using PBMCs or a T cell subset sorted from them (not recorded which). These TCRs come from a man in his late teens or twenties who had mild COVID-19 (a few samples of this study predate the infection). Cell type and time point are not known.

This clonotype was observed a few times. At one boundary the junction diverges from the germline segment, which might be a read error. The gene calls are TRBV6-1 and TRBJ2-3, with 12 bases lining up with TRBD1. The CDR3 contains 16 residues. Germline V gene sequence: CDR1 MNHNS, CDR2 SASEGT. The CDR3 nucleotides read TGTGCCAGCAAGGATACCGGGACAGGGGGCACGGATACGCAGTATTTT. Translation gives CASKDTGTGGTDTQYF.

This clonotype was found a few times. The genes are TRBV6-2 or TRBV6-3 and TRBJ2-2; 7 nucleotides agree with TRBD1. This CDR3 has 21 amino acids. Germline CDR1 and CDR2: MNHEY and SVGEGT. With 0 bases clipped from V and 2 bases from J, the junction kept 18 bases outside the gene matches. The CDR3 DNA sequence: TGTGCCAGCAGTTACTCCCGGACAGGAATCACCAACCCCCCTAACACCGGGGAGCTGTTTTTT. Translation gives CASSYSRTGITNPPNTGELFF.

V usage is TRBV9 and J usage is TRBJ2-1, with D perhaps TRBD2 (7 bases). The V end was cut by 4 bases, the J end by 2 bases, with 13 bases between. CDR1 is SGDLS, CDR2 YYNGEE, per germline. CDR3 size: 15 residues. The CDR3 spells CASSQTGGPYNEQFF. The DNA for the CDR3 is TGTGCCAGCAGCCAAACGGGGGGCCCCTACAATGAGCAGTTCTTC.

The rearrangement links TRBV7-9 to TRBJ1-1; D call uncertain. V was cut by 4 bases and J by 5 bases, with 5 bases left in between. CDR1 SEHNR and CDR2 FQNEAQ come from the germline V gene (reference sequence). This CDR3 is built from 11 residues. In DNA, the CDR3 is TGTGCCAGCAGCTCAAGTACTGAAGCTTTCTTT. Amino acid sequence: CASSSSTEAFF.

The chain is built from TRBV5-1 and TRBJ2-7; tentative D call: TRBD1 (5 bases). Germline V lookup: CDR1 SGHRS, CDR2 YFSETQ. V was clipped by 7 bases and J by 5 bases, with 19 bases between them. The CDR3 is 14 residues long. CDR3 DNA sequence: TGCGCCAGCGGCACCCAGGGTGGGTTAGACGAGCAGTACTTC. Encoded protein: CASGTQGGLDEQYF.

This clonotype was recorded a few times. V gene TRBV10-2 combines with J gene TRBJ2-7, with D uncertain. Germline CDR1 WSHSY, CDR2 SAAADI. The CDR3 covers 12 residues. V was cut by 3 bases and J by 2 bases, with 5 bases left in between. The CDR3 DNA follows: TGCGCCAGCAGTGACATTGCCTACGAGCAGTACTTC. Translation gives CASSDIAYEQYF.

The rearrangement uses TRBV7-3 and TRBJ2-3, with TRBD2 matching over 8 bases. J was trimmed by 8 bases and V by 5 bases; bases with no gene match: 9. In germline, CDR1 is SGHTA, CDR2 FQGTGA. The CDR3 contains 14 residues. As DNA, the CDR3 is TGTGCCAGCAGCACCGGCGGGGGGTTGACTACGCAGTATTTT. Its translation is CASSTGGGLTTQYF.

The genes are TRBV20-1 and TRBJ2-1; TRBD2 agrees at 9 bases. The CDR3 spans 16 residues. The trim removed 6 bases at V and 8 bases at J, leaving 17 bases unmatched. Germline V gives CDR1 DFQATT, CDR2 SNEGSKA (reference sequence). The CDR3 DNA reads as TGCAGTGCCATTCTACAAGCGGGGGGCCTCAGGTATGAGCAGTTCTTC. Translation gives CSAILQAGGLRYEQFF.

This clonotype turned up a few times. This chain connects TRBV2 to TRBJ2-2; the match to TRBD2 covers 7 bases. Germline values: CDR1 SNHLY, CDR2 FYNNEI. CDR3 length: 14 amino acids. The V segment lost 8 bases and the J segment 3 bases; nucleotides outside the gene matches: 6. The CDR3 spells CASEGAGDTGELFF. In DNA form, the CDR3 reads TGTGCCAGCGAGGGCGCGGGGGACACCGGGGAGCTGTTTTTT.

This clonotype was observed many times. The rearrangement uses TRBV7-2 and TRBJ1-2; D unresolved. The CDR3 has 13 amino acids. Trimming took off 5 bases at V and 4 bases at J, with 11 bases between the two ends. Germline assignment: CDR1 SGHTA and CDR2 FQGNSA. In DNA, the CDR3 is TGTGCCAGCAGCACAACAGTCTCCTATGGCTACACCTTC. This encodes CASSTTVSYGYTF.

This clonotype was detected ten times or more. This rearrangement joins TRBV11-2 to TRBJ2-7, with D possibly TRBD2 on 5 matching bases. The germline V gene has CDR1 SGHAT and CDR2 FQNNGV. Trimming shortened V by 1 base and J by 5 bases, and 12 bases separated the two germline ends. The CDR3 extends over 14 amino acids. CDR3 in amino acids: CASSLVPSSHEQYF. CDR3 coding DNA: TGTGCCAGCAGCTTAGTCCCGTCTAGCCACGAGCAGTACTTC.

This clonotype was counted between two and nine times. The chain carries TRBV5-1 and TRBJ2-5; no firm D call. The ends were cut back, 0 bases at V and 3 bases at J, with 6 bases in the middle. CDR1 is SGHRS and CDR2 is YFSETQ in the germline V gene. The CDR3 is 13 residues long. CDR3: CASSLGEKETQYF. The CDR3 DNA follows: TGCGCCAGCAGCTTGGGTGAAAAAGAGACCCAGTACTTC.

This chain joins TRBV7-2 and TRBJ2-7, with a possible D match to TRBD1 (5 bases). This CDR3 comprises 13 residues. V was clipped by 3 bases and J by 6 bases, with 12 bases between them. CDR1 and CDR2 from the germline V gene are SGHTA and FQGNSA. The CDR3 bases are TGTGCCAGCAGCTTGGACGTAAGGGGCGAGCAGTACGTC. Encoded protein: CASSLDVRGEQYV.

This clonotype appeared a few times. The genes are TRBV7-9 and TRBJ2-7; 10 nucleotides line up with TRBD1. There are 15 residues in the CDR3. CDR1 SEHNR and CDR2 FQNEAQ come from the germline V gene (reference sequence). V lost 4 bases, J lost 0 bases, and 3 bases stayed unmatched. CDR3 bases: TGTGCCAGCAGCTGGGGACAGGGGCCCTCCTACGAGCAGTACTTC. As protein: CASSWGQGPSYEQYF. Supplemented by reference TRBV7-9 and TRBJ2-7, the full variable domain reads DTGVSQNPRHKITKRGQNVTFRCDPISEHNRLYWYRQTLGQGPEFLTYFQNEAQLEKSRLLSDRFSAERPKGSFSTLEIQRTEQGDSAMYLCASSWGQGPSYEQYFGPGTRLTVT.

This chain joins TRBV2 and TRBJ1-2, with unresolved D. The CDR3 is made up of 15 amino acids. V was shortened by 4 bases and J by 4 bases, with 16 bases between the two germline ends. Germline V lookup: CDR1 SNHLY, CDR2 FYNNEI. CDR3 protein: CASSALWDQSYGYTF. CDR3 nucleotides: TGTGCCAGCAGTGCTCTCTGGGATCAGTCCTATGGCTACACCTTC.

The chain carries TRBV30 and TRBJ2-1; D gene unclear. Germline V gene sequence: CDR1 GTSNPN, CDR2 SVGIG (reference sequence). CDR3 length: 14 amino acids. The ends were cut back, 3 bases at V and 8 bases at J, with 17 bases in the middle. Here the CDR3 DNA reads TGTGCCTGGAGGACGGCAGGTGCAAGCGATGAGCAGTTCTTC. This translates into CAWRTAGASDEQFF. The full variable domain, its missing parts supplied by reference TRBV30 and TRBJ2-1, is SQTIHQWPATLVQPVGSPLSLECTVEGTSNPNLYWYRQAAGRGLQLLFYSVGIGQISSEVPQNLSASRPQDRQFILSSKKLLLSDSGFYLCAWRTAGASDEQFFGPGTRLTVL.

The rearrangement links TRBV5-1 to TRBJ2-2, with 8 bases that match TRBD2. The J segment lost 0 bases and the V segment lost 3 bases, leaving 10 bases of the junction unmatched. The germline V gene encodes CDR1 SGHRS and CDR2 YFSETQ. This CDR3 has 18 amino acids. The DNA of the CDR3 is TGCGCCAGCAGCTCACCTTTGACTAGCGCGGCGAACACCGGGGAGCTGTTTTTT. Residues: CASSSPLTSAANTGELFF.

V gene TRBV12-3 or TRBV12-4 combines with J gene TRBJ1-4; D remains unclear. V lost 3 bases, J lost 11 bases, and 10 bases lay in between. The CDR3 spans 12 residues. DNA of the CDR3: TGTGCCAGCAGTTTGATGCAGCGGAAACTGTTTTTT. Its translation is CASSLMQRKLFF.

The chain combines TRBV9 with TRBJ1-1; unclear D gene. The CDR3 has 15 amino acids. The ends were cut back, 1 base at V and 1 base at J, with 11 bases in the middle. Germline V gene lookup returns CDR1 SGDLS and CDR2 YYNGEE. CDR3 coding DNA: TGTGCCAGCAGCGTATTTCACAGCCCGAACACTGAAGCTTTCTTT. Translated: CASSVFHSPNTEAFF.